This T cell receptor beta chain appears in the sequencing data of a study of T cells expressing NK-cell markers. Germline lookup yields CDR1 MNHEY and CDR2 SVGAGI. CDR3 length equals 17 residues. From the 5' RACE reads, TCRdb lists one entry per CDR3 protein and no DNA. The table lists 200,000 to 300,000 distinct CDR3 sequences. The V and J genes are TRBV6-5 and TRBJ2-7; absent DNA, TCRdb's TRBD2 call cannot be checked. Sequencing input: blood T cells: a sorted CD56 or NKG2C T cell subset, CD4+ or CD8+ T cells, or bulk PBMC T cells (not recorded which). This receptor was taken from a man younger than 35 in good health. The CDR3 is CASSYSRSSGSSYEQYF.